One and the same sample provided the 14 T cell receptor beta chains below, sequenced in a study of identical twins. In TCRdb, the 5' RACE reads were re-called with MiXCR into one record per CDR3 protein. The sample includes around 670,000 distinct CDR3 sequences, around 6% of them seen just once. Sequencing was performed on naive T cells sorted from blood. These receptors all stem from a man aged 18 to 30 in good health.

This clonotype was recorded at least ten times. The chain has TRBV10-3 and TRBJ1-1; no clear D gene. The CDR3 is made up of 12 amino acids. Germline-derived CDR1 and CDR2 are ENHRY and SYGVKD. With 6 bases removed from V and 5 bases from J, the gap between germline ends came to 10 bases. The CDR3 DNA sequence: TGTGCCATCAGCGAGGTCGGTACTGAAGCTTTCTTT. This sequence encodes CAISEVGTEAFF.

V is TRBV15 and J is TRBJ1-4, with TRBD1 matching 8 bases. Unmatched junction bases numbered 8, after V lost 3 bases and J lost 8 bases. Germline V gene data show CDR1 as LNHNV and CDR2 as YYDKDF (reference sequence). This CDR3 is 15 amino acids long. The CDR3 loop is CATSRPGQGAEKLFF. In DNA, the CDR3 is TGTGCCACCAGCAGGCCCGGACAGGGAGCCGAAAAACTGTTTTTT.

This clonotype has just a few counts. The chain joins TRBV11-1 to TRBJ2-3; maybe TRBD2 (6 bases). The V gene lost 5 bases and the J gene lost 3 bases, with 27 bases spanning the gap. The CDR3 has 19 residues. The germline V gene encodes CDR1 SGHAT and CDR2 FQDESV (reference sequence). This chain's CDR3 is CASSPLQIALADTTDTQYF. CDR3 sequence (DNA): TGTGCCAGCAGCCCACTTCAGATCGCATTAGCGGATACTACAGATACGCAGTATTTT.

This clonotype was counted only a few times. V gene TRBV3-1 combines with J gene TRBJ2-1; TRBD2 might be the D (5 bases). The V and J ends lost 0 bases and 9 bases respectively, with 18 bases between them. Per germline, CDR1 LGHDT and CDR2 YNNKEL (reference sequence). This CDR3 has 16 amino acids. CDR3 amino acids: CASSQEAGLRSGEQFF. The CDR3 bases are TGTGCCAGCAGCCAAGAGGCAGGACTTCGTTCGGGTGAGCAGTTCTTC.

The J gene is TRBJ1-2, the V gene TRBV28; no reliable D call. The germline V and J ends were trimmed by 5 bases and 8 bases, with 18 bases remaining between them. Per the germline V gene, CDR1 is MDHEN and CDR2 is SYDVKM. The CDR3 loop spans 14 amino acids. Here the CDR3 reads CASSTSTGGWGYTF. Here the CDR3 DNA reads TGTGCCAGCAGTACAAGTACGGGAGGCTGGGGCTACACCTTC.

The rearrangement joins TRBV20-1 to TRBJ2-3, with D perhaps assigned TRBD1 or TRBD2 (5 bases each). CDR1 and CDR2 (germline): DFQATT, SNEGSKA (reference sequence). V lost 6 bases and J 1 base, leaving 20 bases between the germline ends. The CDR3 loop spans 16 amino acids. This chain's CDR3 is CSAIPGPKTGTDTQYF. CDR3 nucleotide sequence: TGCAGTGCAATCCCGGGACCTAAAACGGGCACAGATACGCAGTATTTT.

This clonotype was seen ten or more times. The J gene is TRBJ2-7, the V gene TRBV11-2; D is unresolved. The CDR3 loop spans 13 amino acids. CDR1 is SGHAT and CDR2 is FQNNGV in the germline V gene. V was trimmed by 1 base and J by 4 bases, leaving 8 bases between them. The CDR3 sequence: CASSLASLYEQYV. The CDR3 DNA sequence: TGTGCCAGCAGCTTAGCTTCCTTATACGAGCAGTACGTC.

The sample holds many counts of this clonotype. The chain is built from TRBV7-2 and TRBJ2-2, with 9 bases identical to TRBD2. The germline CDR1 and CDR2 sequences are SGHTA and FQGNSA. The junction had 8 bases not matched to a gene; V was cut back by 7 bases and J by 5 bases. The CDR3 is 15 residues long. The CDR3 sequence: CASTQAGGLTGELFF. DNA for the CDR3: TGTGCCAGCACCCAAGCGGGAGGATTGACCGGGGAGCTGTTTTTT.

The table lists this clonotype with many counts. The rearrangement uses TRBV4-3 and TRBJ2-3; 10 nucleotides align to TRBD1. The CDR3 totals 17 residues. Trimming cost V 4 bases and J 4 bases; bases outside gene matches: 11. Germline values: CDR1 LGHNA, CDR2 YSLEER. Here the CDR3 reads CASSLQLRDRGADTQYF. The CDR3 region has the DNA TGCGCCAGCAGCCTACAACTCCGGGACAGGGGCGCAGATACGCAGTATTTT.

There are many counts of this clonotype. V and J are TRBV24-1 and TRBJ1-1, with D unresolved. The germline gives CDR1 KGHDR, CDR2 SFDVKD. V lost 5 bases, J lost 5 bases, and 5 bases lay in between. The CDR3 loop spans 11 amino acids. The CDR3 region is CATSVGTEAFF. The CDR3 nucleotides read TGTGCCACCAGTGTTGGGACTGAAGCTTTCTTT.

This clonotype was observed a few times. The chain has TRBV20-1 and TRBJ2-2; the D gene is possibly TRBD2 (6 bases). This CDR3 spans 15 amino acids. V shed 3 bases and J shed 6 bases, with 17 bases lying between them. Germline V gene data show CDR1 as DFQATT and CDR2 as SNEGSKA (reference sequence). For the CDR3, the DNA is TGCAGTGCTAGTCGTTACGGGAGTGGGGCCGGGGAGCTGTTTTTT. It codes for CSASRYGSGAGELFF.

This clonotype was observed a handful of times. V and J are TRBV7-8 and TRBJ2-1, with a weak D call TRBD1 (6 bases). CDR3 length: 15 amino acids. Germline V lookup: CDR1 SGHVS, CDR2 FQNEAQ. Trimming stripped 2 bases from V and 4 bases from J, with 12 bases between. The CDR3 sequence: CASSLQGIYYNEQFF. The CDR3 coding sequence is TGTGCCAGCAGCTTACAGGGGATTTATTACAATGAGCAGTTCTTC.

Only a few counts were recorded for this clonotype. The chain combines TRBV29-1 with TRBJ1-2, with D possibly matching TRBD1 (5 bases). Germline CDR1 reads SQVTM; CDR2 reads ANQGSEA. V dropped 3 bases and J dropped 3 bases, with 14 bases sitting between them. This CDR3 spans 14 amino acids. CDR3 amino acids: CSVDNQGHYYGYTF. CDR3 in DNA: TGCAGCGTTGATAACCAGGGTCATTACTATGGCTACACCTTC.

This clonotype was detected ten times or more. The DNA of the CDR3 is TGCGCCAGCAGCTCTAGCGGGACTATATACAATGAGCAGTTCTTC. As protein: CASSSSGTIYNEQFF. The genes are TRBV5-1 and TRBJ2-1; TRBD2 matches 9 bases. Trimming removed 3 bases from V and 4 bases from J; junction bases left unmatched: 5. Germline V gives CDR1 SGHRS, CDR2 YFSETQ. The CDR3 contains 15 residues.